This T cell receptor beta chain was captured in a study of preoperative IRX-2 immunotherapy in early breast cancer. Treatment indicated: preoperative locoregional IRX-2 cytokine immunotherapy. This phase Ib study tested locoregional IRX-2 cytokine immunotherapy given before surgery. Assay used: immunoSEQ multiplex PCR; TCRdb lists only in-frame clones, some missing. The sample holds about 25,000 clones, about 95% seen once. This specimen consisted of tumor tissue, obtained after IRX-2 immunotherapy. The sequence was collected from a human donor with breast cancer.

The CDR3 nucleotides are TGTGCCAGCAGCCTCCAAGATACGCAGTATTTT. This encodes CASSLQDTQYF. This sequence joins TRBV6-6 and TRBJ2-3; no clear D gene. Trimming stripped 6 bases from V and 5 bases from J, with 6 bases between. The CDR3 runs to 11 residues. CDR1 and CDR2 from the germline V gene are MNHNY and SVGAGI (reference sequence).